This T cell receptor (beta chain) was identified in a study of Graves' ophthalmopathy and Graves' hyperthyroidism. On the study more broadly: Ahead of any treatment, peripheral blood was obtained at the initial diagnosis.

Ophthalmopathy cases showed moderate-to-severe activity, scoring CAS ≥3 and NOSPECS ≥4, with duration under 3 months. The TCR beta CDR3 regions underwent amplification from RNA transcripts. HTBI primers served in a first-round RT-PCR, which a second-round multiplex PCR followed. TCRdb analysed the multiplex PCR reads with MiXCR anew, one entry per CDR3 protein. This sample carries fewer than 600,000 distinct CDR3 sequences, around 14% of them seen once, and the ten largest clones take approximately 9.8%. Trimming cost V 6 bases and J 7 bases; bases outside gene matches: 15. Germline V gene data show CDR1 as DFQATT and CDR2 as SNEGSKA (reference sequence). This CDR3 has 15 residues.

This chain uses TRBV20-1 with TRBJ2-5; TRBD2 matches 9 bases. Input material: blood. This sequence originates from a woman aged 30 to 39 with Graves' ophthalmopathy. The CDR3 spells CSATPVAGVGGTQYF. CDR3 nucleotide sequence: TGCAGTGCCACCCCGGTAGCGGGGGTAGGTGGGACCCAGTACTTC.